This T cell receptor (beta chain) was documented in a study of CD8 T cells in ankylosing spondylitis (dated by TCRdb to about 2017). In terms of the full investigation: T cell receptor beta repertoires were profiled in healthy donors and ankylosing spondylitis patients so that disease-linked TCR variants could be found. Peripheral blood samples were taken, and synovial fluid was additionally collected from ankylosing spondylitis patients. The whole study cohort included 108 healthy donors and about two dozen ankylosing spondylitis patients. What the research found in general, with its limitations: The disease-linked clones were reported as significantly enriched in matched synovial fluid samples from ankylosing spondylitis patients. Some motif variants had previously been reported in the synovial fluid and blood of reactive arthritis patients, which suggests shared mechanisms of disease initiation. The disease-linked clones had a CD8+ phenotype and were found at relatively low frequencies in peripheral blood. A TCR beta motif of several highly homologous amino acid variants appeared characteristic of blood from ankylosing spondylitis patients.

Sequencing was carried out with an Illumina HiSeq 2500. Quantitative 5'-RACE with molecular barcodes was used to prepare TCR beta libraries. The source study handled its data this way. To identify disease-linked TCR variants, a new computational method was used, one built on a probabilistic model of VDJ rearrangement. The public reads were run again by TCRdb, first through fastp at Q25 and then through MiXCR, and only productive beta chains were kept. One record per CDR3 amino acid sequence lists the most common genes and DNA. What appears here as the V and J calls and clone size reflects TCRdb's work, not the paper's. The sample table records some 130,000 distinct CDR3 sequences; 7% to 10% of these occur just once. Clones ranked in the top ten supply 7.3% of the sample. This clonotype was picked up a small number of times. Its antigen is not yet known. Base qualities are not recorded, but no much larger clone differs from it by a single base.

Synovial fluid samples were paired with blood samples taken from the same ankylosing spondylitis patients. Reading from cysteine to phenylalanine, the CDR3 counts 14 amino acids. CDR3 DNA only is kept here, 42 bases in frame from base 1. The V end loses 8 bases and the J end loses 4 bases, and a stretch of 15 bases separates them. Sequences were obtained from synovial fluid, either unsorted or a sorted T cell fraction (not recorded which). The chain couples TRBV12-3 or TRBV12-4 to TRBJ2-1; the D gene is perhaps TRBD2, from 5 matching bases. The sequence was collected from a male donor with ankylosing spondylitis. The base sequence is TGTGCCAGCGGCCTGGCGGGCCTTTACAATGAGCAGTTCTTC. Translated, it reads CASGLAGLYNEQFF.